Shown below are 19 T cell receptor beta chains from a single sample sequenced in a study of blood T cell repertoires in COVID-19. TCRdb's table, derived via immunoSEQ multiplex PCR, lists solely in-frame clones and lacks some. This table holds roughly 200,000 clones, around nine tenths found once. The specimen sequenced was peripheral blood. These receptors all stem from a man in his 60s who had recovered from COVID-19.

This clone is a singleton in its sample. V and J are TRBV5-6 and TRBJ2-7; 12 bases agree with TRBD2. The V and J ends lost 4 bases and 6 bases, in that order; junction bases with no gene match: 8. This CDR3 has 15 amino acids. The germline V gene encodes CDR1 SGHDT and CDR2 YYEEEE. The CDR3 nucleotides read TGTGCCAGCAGCGCACTAGCGGGGGGCCAGCGCGAGCAGTACTTC. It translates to CASSALAGGQREQYF. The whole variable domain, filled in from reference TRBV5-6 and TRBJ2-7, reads DAGVTQSPTHLIKTRGQQVTLRCSPKSGHDTVSWYQQALGQGPQFIFQYYEEEERQRGNFPDRFSGHQFPNYSSELNVNALLLGDSALYLCASSALAGGQREQYFGPGTRLTVT.

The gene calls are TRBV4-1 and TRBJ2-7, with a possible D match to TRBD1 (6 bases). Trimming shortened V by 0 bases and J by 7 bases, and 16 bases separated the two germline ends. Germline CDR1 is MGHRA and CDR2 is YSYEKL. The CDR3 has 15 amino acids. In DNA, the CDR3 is TGCGCCAGCAGCCAAGAGGGTACAGGGACGGGGGAGCAGTACTTC. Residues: CASSQEGTGTGEQYF.

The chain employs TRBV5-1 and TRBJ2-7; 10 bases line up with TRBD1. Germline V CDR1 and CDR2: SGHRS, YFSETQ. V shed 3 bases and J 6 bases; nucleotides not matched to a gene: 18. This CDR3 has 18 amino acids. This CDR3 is CASSSGQGPTLYHLEQYF. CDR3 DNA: TGCGCCAGCAGCTCGGGACAGGGGCCTACGTTGTACCATCTCGAGCAGTACTTC.

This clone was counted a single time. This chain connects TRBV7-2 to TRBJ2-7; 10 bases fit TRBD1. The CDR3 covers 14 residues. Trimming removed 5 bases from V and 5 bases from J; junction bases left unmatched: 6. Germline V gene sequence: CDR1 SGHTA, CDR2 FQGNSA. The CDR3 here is CASSPRQGADEQYF. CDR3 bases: TGTGCCAGCAGCCCACGACAGGGGGCCGACGAGCAGTACTTC.

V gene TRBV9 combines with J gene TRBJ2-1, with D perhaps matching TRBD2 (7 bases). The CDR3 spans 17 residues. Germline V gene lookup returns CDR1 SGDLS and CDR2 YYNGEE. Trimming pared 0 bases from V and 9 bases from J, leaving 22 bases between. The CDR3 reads CASSVAGGAEARGEQFF. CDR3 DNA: TGTGCCAGCAGCGTAGCTGGGGGGGCGGAGGCCCGGGGTGAGCAGTTCTTC.

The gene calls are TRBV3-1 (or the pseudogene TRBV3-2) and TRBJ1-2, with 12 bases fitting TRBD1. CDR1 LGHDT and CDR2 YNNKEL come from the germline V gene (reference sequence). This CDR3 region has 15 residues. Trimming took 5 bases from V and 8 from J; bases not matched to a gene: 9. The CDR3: CASSTPGQGAKGYTF. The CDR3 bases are TGTGCCAGCAGCACCCCGGGACAGGGGGCGAAAGGCTACACCTTC.

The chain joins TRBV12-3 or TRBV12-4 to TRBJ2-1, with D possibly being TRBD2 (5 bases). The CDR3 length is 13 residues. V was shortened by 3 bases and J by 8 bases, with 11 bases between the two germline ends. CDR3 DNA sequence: TGTGCCAGCAGTTTTTCGGGGTTCGATGAGCAGTTCTTC. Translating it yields CASSFSGFDEQFF.

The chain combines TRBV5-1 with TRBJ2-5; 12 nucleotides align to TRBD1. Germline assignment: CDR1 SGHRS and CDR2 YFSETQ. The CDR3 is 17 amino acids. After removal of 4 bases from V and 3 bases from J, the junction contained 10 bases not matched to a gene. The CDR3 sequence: CASSQGTGGAREETQYF. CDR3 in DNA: TGCGCCAGCAGCCAAGGGACAGGGGGCGCAAGGGAAGAGACCCAGTACTTC.

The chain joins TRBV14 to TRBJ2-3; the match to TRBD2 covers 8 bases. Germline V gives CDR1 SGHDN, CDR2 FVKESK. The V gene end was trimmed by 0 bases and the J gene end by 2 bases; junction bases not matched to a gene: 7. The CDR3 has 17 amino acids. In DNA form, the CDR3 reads TGTGCCAGCAGCCAAGATCGAGCGGGGGCCCACACAGATACGCAGTATTTT. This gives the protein CASSQDRAGAHTDTQYF. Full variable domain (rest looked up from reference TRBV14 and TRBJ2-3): EAGVTQFPSHSVIEKGQTVTLRCDPISGHDNLYWYRRVMGKEIKFLLHFVKESKQDESGMPNNRFLAERTGGTYSTLKVQPAELEDSGVYFCASSQDRAGAHTDTQYFGPGTRLTVL.

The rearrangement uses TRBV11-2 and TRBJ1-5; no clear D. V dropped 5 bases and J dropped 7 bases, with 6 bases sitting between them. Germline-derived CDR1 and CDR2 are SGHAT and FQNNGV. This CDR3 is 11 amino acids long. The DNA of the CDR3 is TGTGCCAGCAGCCAGGTCCAGCCCCAGCATTTT. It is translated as CASSQVQPQHF. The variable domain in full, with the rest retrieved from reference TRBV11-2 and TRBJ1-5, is EAGVAQSPRYKIIEKRQSVAFWCNPISGHATLYWYQQILGQGPKLLIQFQNNGVVDDSQLPKDRFSAERLKGVDSTLKIQPAKLEDSAVYLCASSQVQPQHFGDGTRLSIL.

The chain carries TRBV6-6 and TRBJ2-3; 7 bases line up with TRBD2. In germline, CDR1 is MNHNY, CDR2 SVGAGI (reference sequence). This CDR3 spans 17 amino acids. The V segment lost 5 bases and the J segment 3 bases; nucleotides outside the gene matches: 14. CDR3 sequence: CASSLLTPAAGTDTQYF. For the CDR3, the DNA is TGTGCCAGCAGTCTGCTGACACCCGCAGCGGGGACAGATACGCAGTATTTT.

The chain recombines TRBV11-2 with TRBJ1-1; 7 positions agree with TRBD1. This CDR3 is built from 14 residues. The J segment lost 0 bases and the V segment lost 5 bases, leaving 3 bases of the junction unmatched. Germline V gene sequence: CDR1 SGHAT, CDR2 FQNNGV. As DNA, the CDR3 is TGTGCCAGCAGCGATACAGGGGTGAACACTGAAGCTTTCTTT. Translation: CASSDTGVNTEAFF. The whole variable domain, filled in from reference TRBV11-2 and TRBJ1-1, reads EAGVAQSPRYKIIEKRQSVAFWCNPISGHATLYWYQQILGQGPKLLIQFQNNGVVDDSQLPKDRFSAERLKGVDSTLKIQPAKLEDSAVYLCASSDTGVNTEAFFGQGTRLTVV.

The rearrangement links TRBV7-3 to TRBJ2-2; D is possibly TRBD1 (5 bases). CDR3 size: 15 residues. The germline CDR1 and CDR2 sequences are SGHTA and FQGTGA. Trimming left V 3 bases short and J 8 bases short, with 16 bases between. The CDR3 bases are TGTGCCAGCAGCTTGAGCGTAACAGGAACGGGGGAGCTGTTTTTT. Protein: CASSLSVTGTGELFF.

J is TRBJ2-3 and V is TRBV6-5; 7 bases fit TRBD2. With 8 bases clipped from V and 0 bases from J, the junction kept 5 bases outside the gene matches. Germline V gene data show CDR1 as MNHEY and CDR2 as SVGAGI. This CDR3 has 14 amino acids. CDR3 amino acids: CASLKAGSTDTQYF. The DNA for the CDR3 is TGTGCCAGCCTGAAAGCGGGAAGCACAGATACGCAGTATTTT.

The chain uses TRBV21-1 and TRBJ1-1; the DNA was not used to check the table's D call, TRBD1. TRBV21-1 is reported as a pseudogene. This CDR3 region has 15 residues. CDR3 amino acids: CASSPQGQVSTEAFF. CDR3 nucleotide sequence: TGTGCCAGCAGCCCCCAAGGACAGGTCAGCACTGAAGCTTTCTTT.

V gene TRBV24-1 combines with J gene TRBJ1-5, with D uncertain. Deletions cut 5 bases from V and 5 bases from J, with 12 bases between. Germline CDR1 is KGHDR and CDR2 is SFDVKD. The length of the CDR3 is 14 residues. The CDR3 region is CATSGSGFDQPQHF. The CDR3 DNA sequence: TGTGCCACCAGTGGATCCGGGTTCGATCAGCCCCAGCATTTT.

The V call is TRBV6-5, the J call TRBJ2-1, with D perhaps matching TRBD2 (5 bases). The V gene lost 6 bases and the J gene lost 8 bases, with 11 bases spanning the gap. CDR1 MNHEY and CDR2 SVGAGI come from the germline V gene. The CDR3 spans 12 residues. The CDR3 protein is CASSTLRDEQFF. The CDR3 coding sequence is TGTGCCAGCAGCACACTGAGGGATGAGCAGTTCTTC.

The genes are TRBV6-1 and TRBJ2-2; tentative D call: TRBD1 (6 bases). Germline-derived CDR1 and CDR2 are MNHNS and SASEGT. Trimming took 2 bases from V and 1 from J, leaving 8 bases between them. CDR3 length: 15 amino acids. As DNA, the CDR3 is TGTGCCAGCAGTGAAACGGGACAGAACACCGGGGAGCTGTTTTTT. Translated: CASSETGQNTGELFF.

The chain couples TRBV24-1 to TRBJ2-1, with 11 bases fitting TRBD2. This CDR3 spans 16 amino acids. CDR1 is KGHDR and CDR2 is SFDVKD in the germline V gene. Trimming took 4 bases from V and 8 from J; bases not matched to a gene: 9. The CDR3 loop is CATSDPGTSGGDEQFF. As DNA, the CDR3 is TGTGCCACCAGTGACCCTGGGACTAGCGGTGGGGATGAGCAGTTCTTC.